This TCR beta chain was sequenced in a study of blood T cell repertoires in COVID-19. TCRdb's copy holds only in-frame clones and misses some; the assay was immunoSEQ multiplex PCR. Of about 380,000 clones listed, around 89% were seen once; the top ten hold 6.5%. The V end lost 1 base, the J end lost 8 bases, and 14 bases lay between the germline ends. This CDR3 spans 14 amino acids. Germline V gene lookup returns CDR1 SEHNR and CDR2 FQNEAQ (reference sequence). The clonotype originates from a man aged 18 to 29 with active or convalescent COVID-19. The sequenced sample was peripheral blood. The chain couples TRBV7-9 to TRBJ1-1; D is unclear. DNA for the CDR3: TGTGCCAGCAGCTTAGGCAGCGGTGGGGTCGAAGCTTTCTTT. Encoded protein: CASSLGSGGVEAFF.